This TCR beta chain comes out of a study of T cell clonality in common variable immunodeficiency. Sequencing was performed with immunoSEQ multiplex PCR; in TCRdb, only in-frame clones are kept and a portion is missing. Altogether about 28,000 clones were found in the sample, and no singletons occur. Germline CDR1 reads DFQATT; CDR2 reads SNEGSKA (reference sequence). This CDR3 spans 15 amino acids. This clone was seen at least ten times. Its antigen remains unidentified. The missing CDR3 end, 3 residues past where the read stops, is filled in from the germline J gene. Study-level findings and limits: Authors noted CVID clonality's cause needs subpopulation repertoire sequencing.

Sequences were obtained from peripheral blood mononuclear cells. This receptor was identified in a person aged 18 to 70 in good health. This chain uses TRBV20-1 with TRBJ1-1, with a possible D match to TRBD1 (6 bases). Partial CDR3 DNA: TGCAGTGCTATTACAGGGTTCCGAGTCGCTAATCAA. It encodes CSAITGFRVANQ. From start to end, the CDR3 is CSAITGFRVANQAFF.